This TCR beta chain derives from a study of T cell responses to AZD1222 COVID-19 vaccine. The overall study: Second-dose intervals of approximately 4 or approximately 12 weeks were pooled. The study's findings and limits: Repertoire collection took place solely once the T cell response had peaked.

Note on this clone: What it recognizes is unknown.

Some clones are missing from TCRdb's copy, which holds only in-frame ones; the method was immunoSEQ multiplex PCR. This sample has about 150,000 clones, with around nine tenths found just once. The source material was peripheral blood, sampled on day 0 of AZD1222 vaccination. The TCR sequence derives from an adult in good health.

CDR3 sequence reads: CASSFRGRDTEAFF. CDR3 sequence (DNA): TGTGCCAGCAGCTTCAGGGGTAGGGACACTGAAGCTTTCTTT. The V gene is TRBV2, the J gene TRBJ1-1, with TRBD1 as a possible D gene (6 bases). This CDR3 is 14 amino acids long. The V end lost 6 bases, the J end lost 3 bases, and 14 bases lay between the germline ends. Germline assignment: CDR1 SNHLY and CDR2 FYNNEI.